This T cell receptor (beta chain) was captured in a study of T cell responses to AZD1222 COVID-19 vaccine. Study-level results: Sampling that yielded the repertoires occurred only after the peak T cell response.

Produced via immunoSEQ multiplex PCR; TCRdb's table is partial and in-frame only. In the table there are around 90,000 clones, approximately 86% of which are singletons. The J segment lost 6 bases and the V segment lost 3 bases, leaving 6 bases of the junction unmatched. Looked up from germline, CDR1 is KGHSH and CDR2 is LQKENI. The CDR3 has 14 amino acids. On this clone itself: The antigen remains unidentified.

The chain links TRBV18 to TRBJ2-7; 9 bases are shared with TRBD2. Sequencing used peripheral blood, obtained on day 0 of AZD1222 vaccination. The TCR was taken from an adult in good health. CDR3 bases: TGTGCCAGCTCACCCGGGACTAGCCCGCGCGAGCAGTACTTC. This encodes CASSPGTSPREQYF.